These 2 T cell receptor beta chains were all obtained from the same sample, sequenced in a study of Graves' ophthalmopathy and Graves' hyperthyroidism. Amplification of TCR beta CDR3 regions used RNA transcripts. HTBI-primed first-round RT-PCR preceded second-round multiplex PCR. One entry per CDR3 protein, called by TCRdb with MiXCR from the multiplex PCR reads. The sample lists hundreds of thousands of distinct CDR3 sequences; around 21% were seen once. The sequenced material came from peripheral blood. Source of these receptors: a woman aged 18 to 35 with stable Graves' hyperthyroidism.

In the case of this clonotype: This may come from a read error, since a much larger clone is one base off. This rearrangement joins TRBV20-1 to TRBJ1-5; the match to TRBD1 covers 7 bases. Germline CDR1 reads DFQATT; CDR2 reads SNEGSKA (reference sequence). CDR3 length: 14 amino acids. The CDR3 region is CSARAGQFLQPQDF. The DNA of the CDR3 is TGCAGTGCTAGAGCGGGACAGTTCCTTCAGCCCCAGGATTTT.

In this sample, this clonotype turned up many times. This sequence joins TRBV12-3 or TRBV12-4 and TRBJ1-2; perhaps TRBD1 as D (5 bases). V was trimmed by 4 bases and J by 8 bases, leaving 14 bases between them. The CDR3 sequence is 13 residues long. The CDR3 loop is CASSWGTGGGYTF. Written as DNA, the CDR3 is TGTGCCAGCAGTTGGGGAACGGGGGGAGGCTACACCTTC.